This T cell receptor (beta chain) stems from a study of shared clonotypes between healthy human individuals. Study details: Per donor, CD8 memory used one plate, CD8 naive used two, CD4 memory used three and CD4 naive used three.

Naive CD8 cells comprised CD45RO-negative, CCR7-positively selected cells, excluding terminally differentiated effector memory CD45RA+ cells. Healthy and HIV-negative, the adult donors had no recent acute infections or vaccinations. With respect to this clone: The antigen remains unidentified.

Using immunoSEQ multiplex PCR, the repertoire was profiled, and TCRdb retains in-frame clones only, with some absent. The sample includes some 2,100,000 clones, about 92% of them seen just once. Study-wide results and caveats: Compared with clonotypes that all four donors shared, non-shared clonotypes had lower generation probabilities.

The CDR3 sequence is 15 residues long. Germline V gives CDR1 MDHEN, CDR2 SYDVKM. V lost 6 bases, J lost 3 bases, and 17 bases lay in between. What was sequenced was naive CD8+ T cells from PBMCs. V usage is TRBV28 and J usage is TRBJ1-1; D ambiguous. The sequence was obtained from a man aged 18-30 years in good health. Some clones in this sample may be carry-over from other donors' samples. For the CDR3, the DNA is TGTGCCAGCAGGACCCCCGGAGGAAGGGACACTGAAGCTTTCTTT. Translated: CASRTPGGRDTEAFF.